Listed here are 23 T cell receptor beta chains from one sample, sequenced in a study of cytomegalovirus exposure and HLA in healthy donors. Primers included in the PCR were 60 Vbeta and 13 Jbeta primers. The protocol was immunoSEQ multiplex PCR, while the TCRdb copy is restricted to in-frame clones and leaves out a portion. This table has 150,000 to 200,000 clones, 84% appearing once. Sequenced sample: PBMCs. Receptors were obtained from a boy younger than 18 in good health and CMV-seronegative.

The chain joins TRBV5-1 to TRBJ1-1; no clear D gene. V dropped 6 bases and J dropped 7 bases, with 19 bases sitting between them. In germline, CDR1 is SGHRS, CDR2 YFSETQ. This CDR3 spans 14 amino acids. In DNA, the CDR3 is TGCGCCAGCACCCTTACTAGCGGGCAGCATGAAGCTTTCTTT. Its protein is CASTLTSGQHEAFF.

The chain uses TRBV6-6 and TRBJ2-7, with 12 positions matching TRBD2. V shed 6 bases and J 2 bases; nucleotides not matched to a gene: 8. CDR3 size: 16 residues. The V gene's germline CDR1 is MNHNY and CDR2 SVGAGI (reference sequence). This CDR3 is CASSSPSGGGPYEQYF. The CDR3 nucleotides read TGTGCCAGCAGCAGCCCTAGCGGGGGGGGGCCCTACGAGCAGTACTTC.

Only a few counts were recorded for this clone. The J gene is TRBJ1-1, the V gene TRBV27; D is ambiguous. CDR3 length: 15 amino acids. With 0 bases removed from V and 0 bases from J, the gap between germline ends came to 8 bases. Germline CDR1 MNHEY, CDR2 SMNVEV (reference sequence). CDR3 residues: CASSLSASMNTEAFF. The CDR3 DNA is TGTGCCAGCAGTTTATCGGCCAGTATGAACACTGAAGCTTTCTTT.

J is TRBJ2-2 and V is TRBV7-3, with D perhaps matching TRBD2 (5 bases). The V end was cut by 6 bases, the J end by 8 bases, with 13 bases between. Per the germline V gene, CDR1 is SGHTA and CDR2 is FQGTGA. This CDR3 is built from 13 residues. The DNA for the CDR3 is TGTGCCAGCAGTCTAGCCCGAGGGGGGGAGCTGTTTTTT. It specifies CASSLARGGELFF.

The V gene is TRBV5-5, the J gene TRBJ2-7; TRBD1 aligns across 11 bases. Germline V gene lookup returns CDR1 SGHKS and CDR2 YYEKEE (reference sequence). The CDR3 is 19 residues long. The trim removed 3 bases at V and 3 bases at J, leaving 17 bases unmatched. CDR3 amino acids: CASSSTGTGGLVGYYEQYF. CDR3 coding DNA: TGTGCCAGCAGCTCAACCGGGACAGGGGGACTAGTGGGATACTACGAGCAGTACTTC.

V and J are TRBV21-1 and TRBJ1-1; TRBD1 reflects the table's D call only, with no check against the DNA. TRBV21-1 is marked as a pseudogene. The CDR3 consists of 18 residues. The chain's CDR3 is CASSKAKRPGGIYTEAFF. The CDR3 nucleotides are TGTGCCAGCAGCAAAGCGAAAAGGCCAGGGGGCATCTACACTGAAGCTTTCTTT.

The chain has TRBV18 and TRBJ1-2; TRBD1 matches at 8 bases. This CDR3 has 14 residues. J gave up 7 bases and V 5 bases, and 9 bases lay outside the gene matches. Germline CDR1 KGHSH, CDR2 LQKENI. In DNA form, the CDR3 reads TGTGCCAGCTCATCTTACATGGACAGGGCTGGCTACACCTTC. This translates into CASSSYMDRAGYTF.

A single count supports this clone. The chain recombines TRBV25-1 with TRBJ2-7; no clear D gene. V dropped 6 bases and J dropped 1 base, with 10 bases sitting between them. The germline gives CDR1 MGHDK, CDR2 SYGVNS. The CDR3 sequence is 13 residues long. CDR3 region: CASRPGGSYEQYF. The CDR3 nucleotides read TGTGCCAGCAGGCCCGGCGGTTCCTACGAGCAGTACTTC.

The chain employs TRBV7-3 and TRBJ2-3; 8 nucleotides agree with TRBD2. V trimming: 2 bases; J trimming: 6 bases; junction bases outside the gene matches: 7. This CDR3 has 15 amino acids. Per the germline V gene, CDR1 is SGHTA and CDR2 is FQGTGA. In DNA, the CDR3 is TGTGCCAGCAGCTTAGTCGGGGGGGCCAGGGATACGCAGTATTTT. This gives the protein CASSLVGGARDTQYF.

As DNA, the CDR3 is TGCAGCGTTGAAGGAGGTAGCGGGGGACTCAATGAGCAGTTCTTC. This translates into CSVEGGSGGLNEQFF. V gene TRBV29-1 combines with J gene TRBJ2-1; 9 nucleotides line up with TRBD2. V shed 1 base and J 6 bases; nucleotides not matched to a gene: 7. The CDR3 extends over 15 amino acids. Germline V gene lookup returns CDR1 SQVTM and CDR2 ANQGSEA.

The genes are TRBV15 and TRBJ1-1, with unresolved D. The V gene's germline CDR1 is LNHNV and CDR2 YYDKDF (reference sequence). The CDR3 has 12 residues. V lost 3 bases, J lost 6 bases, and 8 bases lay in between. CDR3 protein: CATSSPSAEAFF. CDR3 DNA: TGTGCCACCAGCAGTCCCTCCGCTGAAGCTTTCTTT.

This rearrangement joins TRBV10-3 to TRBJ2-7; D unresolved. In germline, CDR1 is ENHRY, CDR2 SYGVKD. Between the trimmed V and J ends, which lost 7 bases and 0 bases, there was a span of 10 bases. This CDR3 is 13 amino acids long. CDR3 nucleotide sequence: TGTGCCATCATGCCCGAGAGCTCCTACGAGCAGTACTTC. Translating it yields CAIMPESSYEQYF.

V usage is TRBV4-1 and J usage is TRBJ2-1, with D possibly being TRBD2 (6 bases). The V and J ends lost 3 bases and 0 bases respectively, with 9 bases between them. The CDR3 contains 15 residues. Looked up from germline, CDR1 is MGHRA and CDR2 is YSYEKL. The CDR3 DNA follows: TGCGCCAGCAGCCAGGTCGGGAGCTCCTACAATGAGCAGTTCTTC. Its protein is CASSQVGSSYNEQFF.

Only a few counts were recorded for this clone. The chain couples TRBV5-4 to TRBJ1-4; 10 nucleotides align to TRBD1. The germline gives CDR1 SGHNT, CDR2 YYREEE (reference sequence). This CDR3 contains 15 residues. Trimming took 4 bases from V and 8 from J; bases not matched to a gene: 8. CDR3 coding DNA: TGTGCCAGCAGCGGCTGGGACAGGGGCAAGGAAAAACTGTTTTTT. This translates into CASSGWDRGKEKLFF.

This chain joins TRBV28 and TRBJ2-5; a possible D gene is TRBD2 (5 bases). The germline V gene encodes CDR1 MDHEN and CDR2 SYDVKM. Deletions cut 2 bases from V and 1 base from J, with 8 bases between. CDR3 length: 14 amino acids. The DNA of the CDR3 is TGTGCCAGCAGTTTAGGAGGTCCCCAAGAGACCCAGTACTTC. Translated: CASSLGGPQETQYF.

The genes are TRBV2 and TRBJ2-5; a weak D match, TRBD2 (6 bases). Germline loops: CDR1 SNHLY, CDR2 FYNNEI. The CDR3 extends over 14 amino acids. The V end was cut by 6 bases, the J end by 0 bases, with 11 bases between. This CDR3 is CASRKWGDQETQYF. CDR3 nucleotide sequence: TGTGCCAGCAGAAAATGGGGGGACCAAGAGACCCAGTACTTC.

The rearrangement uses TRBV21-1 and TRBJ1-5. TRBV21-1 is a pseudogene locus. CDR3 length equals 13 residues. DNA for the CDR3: TGTGCCAGCAGCGTGCCCTACGATCAGCCCCAGCATTTT. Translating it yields CASSVPYDQPQHF.

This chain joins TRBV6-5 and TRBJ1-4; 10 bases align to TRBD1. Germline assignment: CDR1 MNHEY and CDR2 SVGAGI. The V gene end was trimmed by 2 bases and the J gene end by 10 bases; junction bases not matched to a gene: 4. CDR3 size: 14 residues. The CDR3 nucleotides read TGTGCCAGCAGTTACGACAGGGGGCGCGGAAAACTGTTTTTT. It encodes CASSYDRGRGKLFF.

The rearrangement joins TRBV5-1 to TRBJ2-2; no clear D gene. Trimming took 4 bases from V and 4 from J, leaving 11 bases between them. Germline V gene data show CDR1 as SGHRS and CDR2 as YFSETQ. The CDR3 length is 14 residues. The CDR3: CASSDSPGTGELFF. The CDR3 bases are TGCGCCAGCAGCGACTCCCCTGGCACCGGGGAGCTGTTTTTT.

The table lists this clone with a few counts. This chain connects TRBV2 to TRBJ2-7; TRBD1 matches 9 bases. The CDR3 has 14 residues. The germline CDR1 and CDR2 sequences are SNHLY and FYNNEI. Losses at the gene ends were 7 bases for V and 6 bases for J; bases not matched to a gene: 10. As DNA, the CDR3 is TGTGCCAGCATGAGACCGGGACAGGGCCGCGAGCAGTACTTC. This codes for CASMRPGQGREQYF.

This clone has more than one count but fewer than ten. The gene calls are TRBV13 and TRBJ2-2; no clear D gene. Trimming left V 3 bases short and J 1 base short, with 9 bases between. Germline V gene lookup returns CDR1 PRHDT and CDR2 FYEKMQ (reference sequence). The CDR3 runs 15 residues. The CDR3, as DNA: TGTGCCAGCAGCTTGGCCCGAAGGAACACCGGGGAGCTGTTTTTT. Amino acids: CASSLARRNTGELFF.

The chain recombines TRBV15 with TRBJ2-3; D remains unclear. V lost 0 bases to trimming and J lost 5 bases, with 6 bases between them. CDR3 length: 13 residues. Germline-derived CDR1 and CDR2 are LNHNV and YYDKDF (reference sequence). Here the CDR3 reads CATSRDGRDTQYF. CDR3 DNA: TGTGCCACCAGCAGAGATGGCAGAGATACGCAGTATTTT.

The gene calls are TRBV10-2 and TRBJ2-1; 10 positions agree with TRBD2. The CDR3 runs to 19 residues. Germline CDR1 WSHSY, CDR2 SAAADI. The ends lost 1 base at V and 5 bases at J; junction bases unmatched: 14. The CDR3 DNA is TGCGCCAGCAGTGAGTATTCGGCCCAGCGGGGGGGACAAGACAATGAGCAGTTCTTC. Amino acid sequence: CASSEYSAQRGGQDNEQFF.